These 30 T cell receptor beta chains share one sample of origin, sequenced in a study of T cells in localized non-small cell lung cancer. Assay: immunoSEQ multiplex PCR; the TCRdb copy retains only in-frame clones and omits some. The table shows tens of thousands of clones, with roughly 90% occurring only once. Sequencing used peripheral blood, obtained before any cancer treatment. These receptors all stem from an older male donor with stage III squamous cell lung carcinoma.

V usage is TRBV5-5 and J usage is TRBJ1-6, with no clear D. This CDR3 is 14 amino acids long. Trimming shortened V by 6 bases and J by 7 bases, and 14 bases separated the two germline ends. Germline loops: CDR1 SGHKS, CDR2 YYEKEE (reference sequence). CDR3 region: CASNIGFRNSPLHF. The CDR3 DNA reads TGTGCCAGCAACATCGGTTTTCGGAATTCACCCCTCCACTTT.

Only a few counts were recorded for this clone. The chain links TRBV18 to TRBJ2-7; TRBD1 is a possible D gene (5 bases). The CDR3 sequence is 15 residues long. From germline, CDR1 is KGHSH and CDR2 LQKENI. V lost 2 bases and J lost 4, with 15 bases in between. The chain's CDR3 is CASSPIGADLYEQYF. Here the CDR3 DNA reads TGTGCCAGCTCACCAATTGGGGCGGATCTATACGAGCAGTACTTC.

This clone is a singleton in its sample. The chain couples TRBV5-1 to TRBJ2-2; 14 bases align to TRBD2. This CDR3 has 16 amino acids. The J segment lost 6 bases and the V segment lost 4 bases, leaving 5 bases of the junction unmatched. Germline V lookup: CDR1 SGHRS, CDR2 YFSETQ. CDR3 sequence reads: CASSRLAGGSAGELFF. Here the CDR3 DNA reads TGCGCCAGCAGCCGACTAGCGGGAGGGTCGGCCGGGGAGCTGTTTTTT.

The chain combines TRBV18 with TRBJ2-1; TRBD2 matches 9 bases. Germline CDR1 is KGHSH and CDR2 is LQKENI. The V segment lost 6 bases and the J segment 7 bases; nucleotides outside the gene matches: 13. This CDR3 is built from 16 residues. The CDR3 loop reads CASSRKAGGTGNEQFF. The CDR3 nucleotides read TGTGCCAGCTCCAGGAAGGCGGGAGGGACGGGGAATGAGCAGTTCTTC.

V gene TRBV9 combines with J gene TRBJ1-3; D is uncertain. V was trimmed by 0 bases and J by 3 bases, leaving 7 bases between them. Germline loops: CDR1 SGDLS, CDR2 YYNGEE. There are 14 residues in the CDR3. In DNA, the CDR3 is TGTGCCAGCAGCGTAGGGCCTTTTGGAAACACCATATATTTT. Translated, it gives CASSVGPFGNTIYF.

The chain combines TRBV5-6 with TRBJ1-5, with 10 nucleotides matching TRBD1. The germline gives CDR1 SGHDT, CDR2 YYEEEE. The CDR3 runs 16 residues. J was trimmed by 5 bases and V by 1 base; bases with no gene match: 6. The CDR3 region is CASSLSWGTGDQPQHF. The CDR3, as DNA: TGTGCCAGCAGCTTGTCTTGGGGGACAGGGGATCAGCCCCAGCATTTT.

This clone is a singleton in its sample. The genes are TRBV5-6 and TRBJ2-3; D remains unclear. The germline CDR1 and CDR2 sequences are SGHDT and YYEEEE. V shed 6 bases and J shed 1 base, with 15 bases lying between them. The CDR3 loop spans 15 amino acids. The CDR3 loop reads CASTLGLGGTDTQYF. The CDR3 DNA reads as TGTGCCAGCACCCTAGGGCTGGGTGGCACAGATACGCAGTATTTT.

In its sample, this clone was seen a few times. This chain joins TRBV14 and TRBJ1-6; 10 bases agree with TRBD1. Germline assignment: CDR1 SGHDN and CDR2 FVKESK. The CDR3 length is 20 residues. Trimming removed 0 bases from V and 8 bases from J; junction bases left unmatched: 16. CDR3 nucleotide sequence: TGTGCCAGCAGCCAAGACTACTTAGGCAGCCGGGACAGGGGATATTCACCCCTCCACTTT. Translating it yields CASSQDYLGSRDRGYSPLHF.

The chain joins TRBV30 to TRBJ1-3; no reliable D call. Trimming cost V 8 bases and J 0 bases, with 8 bases left between them. The CDR3 sequence is 12 residues long. Per germline, CDR1 GTSNPN and CDR2 SVGIG (reference sequence). CDR3: CARGVSGNTIYF. The CDR3 bases are TGTGCCCGGGGAGTCTCTGGAAACACCATATATTTT.

The V gene is TRBV11-3, the J gene TRBJ2-3; 8 bases agree with TRBD2. V was clipped by 2 bases and J by 1 base; unmatched bases: 11. Germline CDR1 is SGHNT and CDR2 is YENEEA. The CDR3 loop spans 18 amino acids. The CDR3 nucleotides are TGTGCCAGCAGCTTATACTCCCTAGCGGGTGGGGGCACAGATACGCAGTATTTT. Its translation: CASSLYSLAGGGTDTQYF. Variable domain in full (rest from reference TRBV11-3 and TRBJ2-3): EAGVVQSPRYKIIEKKQPVAFWCNPISGHNTLYWYLQNLGQGPELLIRYENEEAVDDSQLPKDRFSAERLKGVDSTLKIQPAELGDSAVYLCASSLYSLAGGGTDTQYFGPGTRLTVL.

This clone was seen only once. The chain has TRBV28 and TRBJ2-1, with 7 bases that match TRBD1. J gave up 4 bases and V 7 bases, and 7 bases lay outside the gene matches. The CDR3 totals 14 residues. CDR1 is MDHEN, CDR2 SYDVKM, per germline. DNA of the CDR3: TGTGCCAGCAAAGGGACAGTATTTTACAATGAGCAGTTCTTC. Residues: CASKGTVFYNEQFF.

The J gene is TRBJ1-5, the V gene TRBV6-1, with TRBD1 as a possible D gene (6 bases). Germline CDR1 reads MNHNS; CDR2 reads SASEGT. V lost 5 bases to trimming and J lost 5 bases, with 13 bases between them. The CDR3 runs to 14 residues. CDR3 sequence reads: CASSWQGYDQPQHF. The CDR3 region has the DNA TGTGCCAGCAGTTGGCAGGGGTATGATCAGCCCCAGCATTTT.

The V call is TRBV6-6, the J call TRBJ2-5, with TRBD2 matching over 9 bases. V lost 6 bases, J lost 1 base, and 6 bases stayed unmatched. This CDR3 is 15 amino acids long. Per germline, CDR1 MNHNY and CDR2 SVGAGI (reference sequence). The CDR3 is CASRKFSGSQETQYF. The CDR3 DNA sequence: TGTGCCAGCAGGAAGTTTAGCGGGAGCCAAGAGACCCAGTACTTC.

This clone occurred a few times. J is TRBJ1-4 and V is TRBV28; D possibly corresponds to TRBD1 (6 bases). This CDR3 spans 14 amino acids. Per the germline V gene, CDR1 is MDHEN and CDR2 is SYDVKM. V lost 8 bases, J lost 3 bases, and 13 bases lay in between. CDR3 in DNA: TGTGCCAGCGCCCCTGGACAGTCTAATGAAAAACTGTTTTTT. It translates to CASAPGQSNEKLFF.

The genes are TRBV27 and TRBJ1-1; TRBD1 might be the D (5 bases). The CDR3 sequence is 15 residues long. Germline V CDR1 and CDR2: MNHEY, SMNVEV (reference sequence). The germline V and J ends were trimmed by 3 bases and 4 bases, with 15 bases remaining between them. The CDR3 DNA sequence: TGTGCCAGCAGTTTTGTGAGTTTGCAGGGCACTGAAGCTTTCTTT. The encoded protein is CASSFVSLQGTEAFF.

V and J are TRBV5-4 and TRBJ2-1; maybe TRBD1 (6 bases). The CDR3 runs to 15 residues. The V gene's germline CDR1 is SGHNT and CDR2 YYREEE (reference sequence). V lost 0 bases, J lost 3 bases, and 10 bases lay in between. CDR3 region: CASSLARGRYNEQFF. The CDR3 DNA reads TGTGCCAGCAGCTTGGCCAGGGGACGCTACAATGAGCAGTTCTTC.

The chain couples TRBV7-8 to TRBJ2-5; TRBD1 is a possible D gene (6 bases). Trimming shortened V by 0 bases and J by 5 bases, and 16 bases separated the two germline ends. The CDR3 spans 16 residues. The germline CDR1 and CDR2 sequences are SGHVS and FQNEAQ. The CDR3, as DNA: TGTGCCAGCAGCTTAGCAGGACAGTTAGGGTGGGAGACCCAGTACTTC. Amino acids: CASSLAGQLGWETQYF.

This chain joins TRBV19 and TRBJ2-5, with TRBD1 matching over 7 bases. V shed 4 bases, J shed 2 bases, and the junction held 4 bases outside the gene matches. CDR1 and CDR2 (germline): LNHDA, SQIVND (reference sequence). The CDR3 sequence is 14 residues long. CDR3 residues: CASSRQGYQETQYF. The CDR3 bases are TGTGCCAGTAGTAGACAGGGATATCAAGAGACCCAGTACTTC.

The chain combines TRBV5-8 with TRBJ2-3; 13 bases match TRBD2. The CDR3 length is 17 residues. Germline values: CDR1 SGHTS, CDR2 YDEGEE. V was pared by 4 bases and J by 6 bases, with 11 bases of the junction left unmatched. This chain's CDR3 is CASSPSTSGGIQDTQYF. As DNA, the CDR3 is TGTGCCAGCAGCCCCTCGACTAGCGGGGGGATTCAGGATACGCAGTATTTT.

This sequence joins TRBV5-6 and TRBJ2-3; 7 bases fit TRBD1. This CDR3 comprises 15 residues. J lost 4 bases, V lost 2 bases, and 7 bases had no gene match. CDR1 and CDR2 from the germline V gene are SGHDT and YYEEEE. The chain's CDR3 is CASSLQQGSPDTQYF. Written as DNA, the CDR3 is TGTGCCAGCAGCTTACAACAGGGGAGCCCAGATACGCAGTATTTT.

This chain uses TRBV10-3 with TRBJ2-7, with unresolved D. V lost 7 bases and J lost 1, with 11 bases in between. Germline CDR1 is ENHRY and CDR2 is SYGVKD. CDR3 length: 13 amino acids. The CDR3 reads CAITDFPSYEQYF. The CDR3 bases are TGTGCCATCACAGACTTTCCATCCTACGAGCAGTACTTC.

This chain connects TRBV7-9 to TRBJ2-7, with D possibly TRBD1 on 6 matching bases. V lost 1 base to trimming and J lost 7 bases, with 17 bases between them. The germline V gene encodes CDR1 SEHNR and CDR2 FQNEAQ (reference sequence). The CDR3 extends over 15 amino acids. The CDR3 DNA is TGTGCCAGCAGCTTAGTCGACAGGTCGCGAGGGGAGCAGTACTTC. Protein sequence: CASSLVDRSRGEQYF.

This clone was observed a few times. This chain uses TRBV28 with TRBJ1-4; possibly TRBD1 for D (6 bases). Germline V gene lookup returns CDR1 MDHEN and CDR2 SYDVKM. This CDR3 is built from 18 residues. Trimming shortened V by 2 bases and J by 2 bases, and 18 bases separated the two germline ends. CDR3 region: CASSLELGLGATNEKLFF. The CDR3 DNA reads TGTGCCAGCAGTTTAGAACTGGGATTGGGGGCTACTAATGAAAAACTGTTTTTT.

The chain employs TRBV5-4 and TRBJ2-5; 10 bases agree with TRBD2. The CDR3 is made up of 15 amino acids. The J segment lost 5 bases and the V segment lost 0 bases, leaving 4 bases of the junction unmatched. Germline CDR1 reads SGHNT; CDR2 reads YYREEE (reference sequence). CDR3: CASSLGAGGLETQYF. CDR3 coding DNA: TGTGCCAGCAGCTTGGGAGCGGGGGGGCTGGAGACCCAGTACTTC.

V is TRBV6-5 and J is TRBJ2-1, with D hard to call. Germline V gives CDR1 MNHEY, CDR2 SVGAGI. This CDR3 comprises 13 residues. With 7 bases removed from V and 7 bases from J, the gap between germline ends came to 14 bases. The CDR3 DNA is TGTGCCAGCAATAACACCCTGAGGAATGAGCAGTTCTTC. It encodes CASNNTLRNEQFF.

The CDR3 spells CASSGPLGLAEAFF. The CDR3 DNA reads TGTGCCAGCAGCGGACCCCTCGGCCTCGCTGAAGCTTTCTTT. The V call is TRBV9, the J call TRBJ1-1; D gene unclear. Germline V gene data show CDR1 as SGDLS and CDR2 as YYNGEE. The CDR3 runs 14 residues. The V end lost 3 bases, the J end lost 6 bases, and 15 bases lay between the germline ends.

This clone occurred once. This chain connects TRBV5-8 to TRBJ1-4; 7 bases fit TRBD1. Looked up from germline, CDR1 is SGHTS and CDR2 is YDEGEE. V gave up 4 bases and J gave up 0 bases; unmatched junction bases: 6. The CDR3 length is 16 residues. The CDR3 spells CASSTPTGATNEKLFF. The CDR3, as DNA: TGTGCCAGCAGCACCCCAACAGGGGCAACTAATGAAAAACTGTTTTTT.

This sequence joins TRBV11-1 and TRBJ2-5; D gene unclear. In germline, CDR1 is SGHAT, CDR2 FQDESV (reference sequence). V gave up 3 bases and J gave up 5 bases, with 7 bases separating them. This CDR3 region has 12 residues. Here the CDR3 DNA reads TGTGCCAGCAGCTTCAATGATGAGACCCAGTACTTC. It yields the protein CASSFNDETQYF. Combining the CDR3 with reference TRBV11-1 and TRBJ2-5 gives the whole variable domain EAEVAQSPRYKITEKSQAVAFWCDPISGHATLYWYRQILGQGPELLVQFQDESVVDDSQLPKDRFSAERLKGVDSTLKIQPAELGDSAMYLCASSFNDETQYFGPGTRLLVL.

The rearrangement uses TRBV18 and TRBJ2-1; 7 bases agree with TRBD1. Germline V gene data show CDR1 as KGHSH and CDR2 as LQKENI. The ends lost 4 bases at V and 1 base at J; junction bases unmatched: 7. There are 16 residues in the CDR3. The CDR3 region is CASSLLGQRSYNEQFF. CDR3 coding DNA: TGTGCCAGCTCACTTCTGGGACAGAGATCCTACAATGAGCAGTTCTTC.

The chain couples TRBV10-1 to TRBJ2-7, with a weak D call TRBD2 (5 bases). CDR1 and CDR2 (germline): WNHNN, SYGVQD (reference sequence). The CDR3 has 12 amino acids. Deletions cut 5 bases from V and 5 bases from J, with 10 bases between. Here the CDR3 reads CASSSPRDEQYF. As DNA, the CDR3 is TGCGCCAGCAGTTCGCCGAGGGACGAGCAGTACTTC.